This T cell receptor beta chain was sequenced for a study of cytomegalovirus exposure and HLA in healthy donors. Study findings and constraints: Rates of TCR association differed by HLA locus in a later analysis, with DRB1 highest and HLA-C lowest.

PCR used 60 Vbeta primers and 13 Jbeta primers. Here immunoSEQ multiplex PCR was the method, and the copy in TCRdb shows in-frame clones only, minus some. The sample lists some 110,000 clones; over 75% were seen once. Those who donated were healthy bone marrow donors. The CDR3 is 19 amino acids. This clone appeared once. As yet, its antigen is unknown. Material: PBMCs. The receptor comes from a man in his 60s in good health and CMV-seronegative. The chain joins TRBV21-1 to TRBJ2-7; the listed D gene, TRBD1, was not tested against the DNA. TRBV21-1 is annotated as a pseudogene. DNA of the CDR3: TGTGCCAGCAGCAAAGCGAGGGACAGCCTTACCCCGAGGCAGTACGAGCAGTACGTC. Translation gives CASSKARDSLTPRQYEQYV.